Shown below are 3 T cell receptor beta chains from a single sample sequenced in a study of breast tumors, draining lymph nodes, adjacent tissues. TCRdb ran MiXCR on the multiplex PCR reads and lists one entry per CDR3 protein. The table has about 21,000 distinct CDR3 sequences, around 41% seen once. The sequenced material came from breast tumor tissue. The receptors stem from a female donor with breast cancer. Some clones in this sample may be carry-over from other donors' samples.

This clonotype was counted many times. This sequence may be a read error, since a much larger clone differs from it by one base. V and J are TRBV20-1 and TRBJ2-5, with D possibly being TRBD2 (7 bases). The CDR3 loop spans 14 amino acids. Germline values: CDR1 DFQATT, CDR2 SNEGSKA (reference sequence). Trimming took 3 bases from V and 7 from J, leaving 18 bases between them. In DNA form, the CDR3 reads TGCAGTGCTAGCGGGGGGCCCTTTTTGGCGACCCAGTACTTC. Translation gives CSASGGPFLATQYF.

This clonotype occurred many times. The chain links TRBV4-1 to TRBJ2-1; D unclear. The V end lost 0 bases, the J end lost 5 bases, and 17 bases lay between the germline ends. The CDR3 consists of 17 residues. The germline V gene has CDR1 MGHRA and CDR2 YSYEKL. CDR3: CASSQDKNGWVHNEQFF. CDR3 nucleotides: TGCGCCAGCAGCCAAGATAAGAATGGTTGGGTGCACAATGAGCAGTTCTTC.

This clonotype occurred many times. The chain joins TRBV7-9 to TRBJ1-2; D remains unclear. The V and J ends lost 2 bases and 3 bases respectively, with 19 bases between them. The CDR3 has 17 residues. Germline V CDR1 and CDR2: SEHNR, FQNEAQ (reference sequence). CDR3 nucleotide sequence: TGTGCCAGCAGCTTATCAGGTGCAGGCGCCTTTCACTATGGCTACACCTTC. The encoded protein is CASSLSGAGAFHYGYTF.